This T cell receptor beta chain was obtained from a study of response to subunit inactivated influenza vaccine. TCRdb reprocessed the RT-PCR reads with MiXCR, giving one entry per CDR3 protein. The sample carries roughly 670,000 distinct CDR3 sequences, 11% to 15% recorded once. The V and J ends lost 1 base and 1 base respectively, with 7 bases between them. CDR3 length: 15 amino acids. Germline-derived CDR1 and CDR2 are MGHRA and YSYEKL. This clonotype was detected only a few times. Its matching antigen is unknown. Study-wide results and caveats: Only a handful of new T cells, the authors suggested, are recruited with each seasonal influenza vaccination.

Sequencing used PBMCs from blood, obtained about 14 days before vaccination. This TCR derives from a man aged 50-59 years who received an inactivated influenza vaccine. The V gene is TRBV4-1, the J gene TRBJ2-2; tentatively, D is TRBD1 (5 bases). This CDR3 is CASSQGRGNTGELFF. The DNA for the CDR3 is TGCGCCAGCAGCCAAGGAAGGGGGAACACCGGGGAGCTGTTTTTT.